This TCR beta chain was sequenced during a study of spatial heterogeneity in lung cancer. Specified time point: sample taken at primary tumor resection. Unsorted whole RNA from tumor, nontumor lung or frozen PBMC underwent sequencing. The donor group consisted of under 95 patients who had untreated, early-stage non-small cell lung cancer. TCRdb re-called the 5' RACE reads through MiXCR, storing one row per CDR3 protein. The table lists tens of thousands of distinct CDR3 sequences, roughly 13% of them singletons. There are a few counts of this clonotype. Per the germline V gene, CDR1 is SGHTA and CDR2 is FQGNSA. V was pared by 2 bases and J by 13 bases, with 18 bases between. The CDR3 extends over 14 amino acids.

The source of this sequence is a male donor with early-stage non-small cell lung cancer. This sample comprised PBMCs, obtained at surgery. The rearrangement links TRBV7-2 to TRBJ2-1; no definite D call. Here the CDR3 DNA reads TGTGCCAGCAGCTTATCATTCTTTACCCCGGATCAGTTCTTC. Amino acid sequence: CASSLSFFTPDQFF.